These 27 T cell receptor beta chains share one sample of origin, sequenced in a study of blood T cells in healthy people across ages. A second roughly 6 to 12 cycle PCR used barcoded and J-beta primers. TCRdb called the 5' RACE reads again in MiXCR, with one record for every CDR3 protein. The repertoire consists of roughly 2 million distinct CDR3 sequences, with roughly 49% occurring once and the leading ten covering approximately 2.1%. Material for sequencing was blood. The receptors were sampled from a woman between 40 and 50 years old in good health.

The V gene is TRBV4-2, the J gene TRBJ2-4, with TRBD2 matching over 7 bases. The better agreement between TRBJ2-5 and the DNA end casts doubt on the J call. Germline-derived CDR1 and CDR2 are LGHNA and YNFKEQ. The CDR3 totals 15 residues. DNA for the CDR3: TGTGCCAGCAGCCAAGATTTCCTAGCGGAAGAGACCCAGTACTTC. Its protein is CASSQDFLAEETQYF.

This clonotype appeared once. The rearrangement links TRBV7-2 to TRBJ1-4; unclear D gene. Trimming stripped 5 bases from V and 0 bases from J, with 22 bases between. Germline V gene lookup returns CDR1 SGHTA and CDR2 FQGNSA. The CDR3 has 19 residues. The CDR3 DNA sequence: TGTGCCAGCAGCCCCCACCTGCCGGGCAGCTATGCAACTAATGAAAAACTGTTTTTT. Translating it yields CASSPHLPGSYATNEKLFF.

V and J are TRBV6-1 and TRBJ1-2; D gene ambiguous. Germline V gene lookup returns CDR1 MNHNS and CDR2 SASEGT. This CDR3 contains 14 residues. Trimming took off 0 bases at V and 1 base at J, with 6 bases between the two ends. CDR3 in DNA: TGTGCCAGCAGTGAAGCGGCAGTTAACTATGGCTACACCTTC. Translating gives CASSEAAVNYGYTF.

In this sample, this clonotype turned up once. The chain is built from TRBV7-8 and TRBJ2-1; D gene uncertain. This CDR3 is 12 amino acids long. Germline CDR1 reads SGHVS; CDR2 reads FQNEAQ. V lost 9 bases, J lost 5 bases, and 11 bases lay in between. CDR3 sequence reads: CASARIDNEQFF. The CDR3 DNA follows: TGTGCCAGTGCCCGAATTGACAATGAGCAGTTCTTC. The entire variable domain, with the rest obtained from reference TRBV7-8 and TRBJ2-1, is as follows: GAGVSQSPRYKVAKRGQDVALRCDPISGHVSLFWYQQALGQGPEFLTYFQNEAQLDKSGLPSDRFFAERPEGSVSTLKIQRTQQEDSAVYLCASARIDNEQFFGPGTRLTVL.

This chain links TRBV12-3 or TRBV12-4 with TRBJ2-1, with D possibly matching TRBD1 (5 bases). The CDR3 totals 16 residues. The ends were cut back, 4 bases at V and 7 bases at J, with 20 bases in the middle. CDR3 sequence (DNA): TGTGCCAGCAGTTCAGGAAGAAGGACAAACGAGAATGAGCAGTTCTTC. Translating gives CASSSGRRTNENEQFF.

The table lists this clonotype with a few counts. Here the CDR3 DNA reads TGTGCCACCAGTGTCGGCCTTGAAGCTTTCTTT. It encodes CATSVGLEAFF. The V and J genes are TRBV24-1 and TRBJ1-1; D is uncertain. The CDR3 spans 11 residues. Between the trimmed V and J ends, which lost 5 bases and 7 bases, there was a span of 7 bases. Germline V gene lookup returns CDR1 KGHDR and CDR2 SFDVKD.

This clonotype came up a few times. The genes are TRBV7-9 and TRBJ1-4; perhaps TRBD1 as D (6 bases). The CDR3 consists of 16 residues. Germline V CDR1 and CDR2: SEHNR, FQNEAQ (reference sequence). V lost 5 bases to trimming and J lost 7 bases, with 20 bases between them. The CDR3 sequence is CASSNQIGGAGEKLFF. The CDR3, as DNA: TGTGCCAGCAGCAACCAAATTGGGGGGGCAGGTGAAAAACTGTTTTTT. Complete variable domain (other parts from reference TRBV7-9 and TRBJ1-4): DTGVSQNPRHKITKRGQNVTFRCDPISEHNRLYWYRQTLGQGPEFLTYFQNEAQLEKSRLLSDRFSAERPKGSFSTLEIQRTEQGDSAMYLCASSNQIGGAGEKLFFGSGTQLSVL.

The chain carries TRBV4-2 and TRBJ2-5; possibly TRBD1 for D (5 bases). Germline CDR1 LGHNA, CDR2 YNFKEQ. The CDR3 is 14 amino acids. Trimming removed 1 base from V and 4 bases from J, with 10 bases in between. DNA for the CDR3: TGTGCCAGCAGCCAAGCAGGGATCGGAGAGACCCAGTACTTC. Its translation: CASSQAGIGETQYF.

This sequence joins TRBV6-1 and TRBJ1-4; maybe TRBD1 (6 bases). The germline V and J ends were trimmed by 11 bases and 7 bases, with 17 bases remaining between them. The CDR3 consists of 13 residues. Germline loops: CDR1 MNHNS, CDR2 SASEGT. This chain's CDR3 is CAGLTGTTEKLFF. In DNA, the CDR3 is TGTGCCGGTTTAACCGGGACAACTGAAAAACTGTTTTTT.

The CDR3 sequence: CASSAGVLPEAFF. CDR3 DNA: TGTGCCAGCAGTGCTGGGGTTTTGCCTGAAGCTTTCTTT. The rearrangement links TRBV25-1 to TRBJ1-1; D unclear. The germline gives CDR1 MGHDK, CDR2 SYGVNS. The CDR3 runs 13 residues. V was trimmed by 4 bases and J by 6 bases, leaving 12 bases between them.

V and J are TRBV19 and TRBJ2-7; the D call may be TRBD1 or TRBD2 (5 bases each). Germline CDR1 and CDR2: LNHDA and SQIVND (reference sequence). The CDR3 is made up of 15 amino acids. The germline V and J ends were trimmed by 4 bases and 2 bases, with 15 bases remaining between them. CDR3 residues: CASSRDGTDAYEQYF. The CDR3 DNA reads TGTGCCAGTAGTAGAGACGGGACGGACGCCTACGAGCAGTACTTC.

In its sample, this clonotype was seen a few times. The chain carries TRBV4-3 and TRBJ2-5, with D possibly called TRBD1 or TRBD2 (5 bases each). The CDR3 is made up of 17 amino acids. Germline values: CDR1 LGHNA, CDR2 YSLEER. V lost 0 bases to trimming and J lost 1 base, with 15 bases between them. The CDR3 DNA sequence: TGCGCCAGCAGCCAAGATAGAGCGGCGAGGGGCCAAGAGACCCAGTACTTC. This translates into CASSQDRAARGQETQYF.

In DNA, the CDR3 is TGTGCCAGCAGCACGACCGGGGAGCTGTTTTTT. Amino acids: CASSTTGELFF. The V and J genes are TRBV6-2 or TRBV6-3 and TRBJ2-2, with D unclear. The germline V gene has CDR1 MNHEY and CDR2 SVGEGT. This CDR3 contains 11 residues. The V end was cut by 6 bases, the J end by 5 bases, with 4 bases between.

CDR3 residues: CASSYGLATQETQYF. CDR3 coding DNA: TGTGCCAGCAGTTATGGACTAGCGACGCAAGAGACCCAGTACTTC. V and J are TRBV6-5 and TRBJ2-5; 9 bases map to TRBD2. Germline CDR1 reads MNHEY; CDR2 reads SVGAGI. This CDR3 contains 15 residues. The V gene end was trimmed by 3 bases and the J gene end by 2 bases; junction bases not matched to a gene: 4.

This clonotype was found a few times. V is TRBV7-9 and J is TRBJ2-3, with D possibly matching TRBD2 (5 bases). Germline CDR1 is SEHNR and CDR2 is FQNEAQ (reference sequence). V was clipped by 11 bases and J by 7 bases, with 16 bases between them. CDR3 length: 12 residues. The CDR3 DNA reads TGTGCCGCCGGGGTCACTAGACATACGCAGTATTTT. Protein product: CAAGVTRHTQYF.

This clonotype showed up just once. CDR3 amino acids: CASPPRAGSDEQFF. The CDR3 DNA sequence: TGTGCCAGTCCTCCAAGGGCAGGGTCGGATGAGCAGTTCTTC. The chain joins TRBV6-4 to TRBJ2-1, with D maybe TRBD1 (5 bases). Trimming cost V 9 bases and J 8 bases, with 20 bases left between them. The CDR3 runs to 14 residues. CDR1 and CDR2 from the germline V gene are MRHNA and SNTAGT.

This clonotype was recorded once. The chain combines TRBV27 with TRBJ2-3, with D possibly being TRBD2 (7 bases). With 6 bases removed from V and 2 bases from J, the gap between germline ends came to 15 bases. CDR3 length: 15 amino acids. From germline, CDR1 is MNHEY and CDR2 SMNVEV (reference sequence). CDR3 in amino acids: CASRGDGGPTDTQYF. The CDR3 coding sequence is TGTGCCAGCAGAGGAGACGGGGGGCCCACAGATACGCAGTATTTT.

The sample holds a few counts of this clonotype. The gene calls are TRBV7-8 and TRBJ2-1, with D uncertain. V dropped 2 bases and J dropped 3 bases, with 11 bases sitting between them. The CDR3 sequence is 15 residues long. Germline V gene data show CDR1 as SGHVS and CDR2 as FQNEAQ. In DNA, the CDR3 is TGTGCCAGCAGCTTAAGGACGAATGACTACAATGAGCAGTTCTTC. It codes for CASSLRTNDYNEQFF.

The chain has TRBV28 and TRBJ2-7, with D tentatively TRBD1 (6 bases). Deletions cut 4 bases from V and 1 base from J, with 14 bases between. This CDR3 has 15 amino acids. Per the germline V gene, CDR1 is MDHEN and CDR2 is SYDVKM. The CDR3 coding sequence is TGTGCCAGCAGTTCCGAAGACAGGTTTTCCTACGAGCAGTACTTC. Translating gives CASSSEDRFSYEQYF.

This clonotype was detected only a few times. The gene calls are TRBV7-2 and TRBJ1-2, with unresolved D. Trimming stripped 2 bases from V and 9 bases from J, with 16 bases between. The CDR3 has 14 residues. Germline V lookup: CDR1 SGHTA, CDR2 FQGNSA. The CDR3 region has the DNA TGTGCCAGCAGCTTATTTCCAGATTATTCAAGCTACACCTTC. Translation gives CASSLFPDYSSYTF.

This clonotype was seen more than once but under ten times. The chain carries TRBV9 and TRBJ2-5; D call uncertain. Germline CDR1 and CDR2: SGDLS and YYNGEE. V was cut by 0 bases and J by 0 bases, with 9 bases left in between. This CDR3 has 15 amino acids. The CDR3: CASSVGARDQETQYF. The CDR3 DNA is TGTGCCAGCAGCGTAGGCGCCCGGGACCAAGAGACCCAGTACTTC.

CDR3 DNA sequence: TGTGCCAGCAGCGTCTCCCGGGACAAAGCCTACGAGCAGTACTTC. This sequence encodes CASSVSRDKAYEQYF. The rearrangement uses TRBV6-5 and TRBJ2-7; D possibly corresponds to TRBD1 (6 bases). CDR1 is MNHEY, CDR2 SVGAGI, per germline. CDR3 length: 15 amino acids. Trimming removed 6 bases at V and 2 bases at J, with 17 bases between.

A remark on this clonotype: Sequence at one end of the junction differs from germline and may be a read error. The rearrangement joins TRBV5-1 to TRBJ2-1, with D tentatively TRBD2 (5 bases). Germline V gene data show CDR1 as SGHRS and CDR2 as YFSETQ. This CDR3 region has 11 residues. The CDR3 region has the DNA TGCGCCGGCAGCTTGGCGGGTGAGCAGTTCTTC. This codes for CAGSLAGEQFF.

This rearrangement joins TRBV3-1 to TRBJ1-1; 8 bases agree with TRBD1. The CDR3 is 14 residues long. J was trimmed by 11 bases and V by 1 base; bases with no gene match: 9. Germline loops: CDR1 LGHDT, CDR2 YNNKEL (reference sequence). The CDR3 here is CASSQGPGQADAFF. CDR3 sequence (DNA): TGTGCCAGCAGCCAAGGACCGGGACAGGCGGATGCTTTCTTT.

CDR3 in amino acids: CSAGGQVQETQYF. The CDR3 DNA reads TGCAGTGCTGGTGGACAGGTACAAGAGACCCAGTACTTC. The chain uses TRBV20-1 and TRBJ2-5, with 7 bases that match TRBD1. This CDR3 has 13 amino acids. J lost 2 bases, V lost 5 bases, and 5 bases had no gene match. The V gene's germline CDR1 is DFQATT and CDR2 SNEGSKA (reference sequence).

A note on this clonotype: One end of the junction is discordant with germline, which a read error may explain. The CDR3 nucleotides are TGTGCCAGCAGCTCCGGACTAGCGGGGGTGTACACTGAGCAGTTCTTC. Translation gives CASSSGLAGVYTEQFF. The genes are TRBV7-2 and TRBJ2-1; the match to TRBD2 covers 13 bases. Germline V gene lookup returns CDR1 SGHTA and CDR2 FQGNSA. This CDR3 is 16 amino acids long.

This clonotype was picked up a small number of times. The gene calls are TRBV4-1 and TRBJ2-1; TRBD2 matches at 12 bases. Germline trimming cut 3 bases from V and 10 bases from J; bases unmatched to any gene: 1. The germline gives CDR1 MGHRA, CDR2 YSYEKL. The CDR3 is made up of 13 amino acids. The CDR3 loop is CASSHGTSGEQFF. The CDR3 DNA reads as TGCGCCAGCAGCCATGGGACTAGCGGGGAGCAGTTCTTC.